This TCR beta chain was captured by sequencing in a study of response to subunit inactivated influenza vaccine. Overall study findings and caveats: Seasonal influenza vaccination, on each occasion, was suggested by the authors to recruit few new T cells.

Per germline, CDR1 SEHNR and CDR2 FQNEAQ (reference sequence). V lost 3 bases, J lost 7 bases, and 10 bases lay in between. The CDR3 totals 14 residues. This clonotype has only a few counts. Its antigen is undetermined. TCRdb processed the RT-PCR reads anew with MiXCR; each CDR3 protein has one entry. The table shows 650,000 to 850,000 distinct CDR3 sequences, with 11% to 15% occurring only once. The sequencing used PBMCs from blood, collected 14 to 15 days before vaccination. This TCR was recovered from a man in his fifties who received an inactivated influenza vaccine. This chain joins TRBV7-9 and TRBJ1-6; D perhaps matches TRBD1 (5 bases). CDR3 amino acids: CASSLGGANSPLHF. The CDR3 DNA is TGTGCCAGCAGCTTGGGAGGGGCCAATTCACCCCTCCACTTT.